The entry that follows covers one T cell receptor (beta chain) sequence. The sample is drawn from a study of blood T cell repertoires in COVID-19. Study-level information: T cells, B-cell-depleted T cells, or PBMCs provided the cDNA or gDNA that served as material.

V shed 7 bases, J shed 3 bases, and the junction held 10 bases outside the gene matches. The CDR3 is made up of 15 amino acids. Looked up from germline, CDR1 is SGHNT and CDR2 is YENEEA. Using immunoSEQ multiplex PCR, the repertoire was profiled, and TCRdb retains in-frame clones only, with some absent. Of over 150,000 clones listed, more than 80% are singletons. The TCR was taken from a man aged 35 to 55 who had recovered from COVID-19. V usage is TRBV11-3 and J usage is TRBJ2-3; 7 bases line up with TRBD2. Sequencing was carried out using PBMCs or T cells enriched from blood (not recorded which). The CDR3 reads CASIERGGVTDTQYF. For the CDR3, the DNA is TGTGCCAGCATCGAGCGGGGTGGGGTAACAGATACGCAGTATTTT.